A single sample is the source of the 11 T cell receptor beta chains below, sequenced in a study of response to subunit inactivated influenza vaccine. TCRdb re-analysed the RT-PCR reads in MiXCR, keeping a single row per CDR3 protein. The sample consists of about 240,000 distinct CDR3 sequences, roughly an eighth of them appearing once. Sequencing was performed on non-naive T cells sorted from PBMCs, taken approximately 15 days before vaccination. The source of these receptors is a middle-aged man who received an inactivated influenza vaccine.

This chain links TRBV6-5 with TRBJ1-5; no firm D call. The germline gives CDR1 MNHEY, CDR2 SVGAGI. The CDR3 has 13 residues. The ends were cut back, 3 bases at V and 2 bases at J, with 5 bases in the middle. The CDR3 bases are TGTGCCAGCAGTTATGGCGGCAATCAGCCCCAGCATTTT. Translation gives CASSYGGNQPQHF.

This clonotype has only a few counts. The genes are TRBV7-2 and TRBJ2-3, with D possibly TRBD1 on 5 matching bases. The germline V and J ends were trimmed by 6 bases and 7 bases, with 23 bases remaining between them. The CDR3 loop spans 16 amino acids. Germline CDR1 and CDR2: SGHTA and FQGNSA. CDR3 bases: TGTGCCAGCAGTGCTTCAGTTGGGGCCGTTATTTATACGCAGTATTTT. It encodes CASSASVGAVIYTQYF.

Concerning this clonotype itself: At one boundary the junction diverges from the germline segment, which might be a read error. The chain recombines TRBV20-1 with TRBJ2-6, with D perhaps TRBD1 (6 bases). The CDR3 is 16 residues long. The germline V gene encodes CDR1 DFQATT and CDR2 SNEGSKA (reference sequence). The CDR3 coding sequence is TGCAGTGCTAGAGGCCCGACAGGCTCTTGGGCCAACGTCCTGACTTTC. Translated, it gives CSARGPTGSWANVLTF.

The sample holds many counts of this clonotype. The rearrangement joins TRBV20-1 to TRBJ2-5; D ambiguous. CDR1 and CDR2 (germline): DFQATT, SNEGSKA (reference sequence). The length of the CDR3 is 12 residues. Trimming took off 2 bases at V and 5 bases at J, with 9 bases between the two ends. CDR3 amino acids: CSARPTRETQYF. The CDR3 DNA follows: TGCAGTGCTAGACCCACCCGGGAGACCCAGTACTTC.

This clonotype showed up just a few times. V gene TRBV10-2 combines with J gene TRBJ2-2; 10 nucleotides align to TRBD1. The CDR3 length is 16 residues. V was pared by 7 bases and J by 2 bases, with 7 bases of the junction left unmatched. CDR1 is WSHSY and CDR2 is SAAADI in the germline V gene. In nucleotides, the CDR3 is TGCGCCAGCACCAACCGACAGGGGGCAAACACCGGGGAGCTGTTTTTT. Translating gives CASTNRQGANTGELFF.

This clonotype was seen at least ten times. This chain joins TRBV28 and TRBJ2-1, with 11 bases identical to TRBD2. CDR3 length equals 17 residues. J was trimmed by 4 bases and V by 4 bases; bases with no gene match: 9. Germline-derived CDR1 and CDR2 are MDHEN and SYDVKM. The CDR3 coding sequence is TGTGCCAGCAGTTCCTTAACACTAGCGGGAGATTACAATGAGCAGTTCTTC. Translating gives CASSSLTLAGDYNEQFF. Variable domain in full (rest from reference TRBV28 and TRBJ2-1): DVKVTQSSRYLVKRTGEKVFLECVQDMDHENMFWYRQDPGLGLRLIYFSYDVKMKEKGDIPEGYSVSREKKERFSLILESASTNQTSMYLCASSSLTLAGDYNEQFFGPGTRLTVL.

V usage is TRBV20-1 and J usage is TRBJ1-5; D not certain. The CDR3 extends over 13 amino acids. Trimming took off 4 bases at V and 3 bases at J, with 10 bases between the two ends. The germline CDR1 and CDR2 sequences are DFQATT and SNEGSKA (reference sequence). The CDR3 DNA follows: TGCAGTGCTATCCCAGCTAACAATCAGCCCCAGCATTTT. The encoded protein is CSAIPANNQPQHF.

This clonotype was detected many times. The V gene is TRBV5-1, the J gene TRBJ2-3, with TRBD2 identical over 9 bases. There are 14 residues in the CDR3. CDR1 is SGHRS, CDR2 YFSETQ, per germline. V dropped 4 bases and J dropped 3; count of bases not matched to a gene: 3. The DNA for the CDR3 is TGCGCCAGCAGCCGTACTAGCGGGACAGATACGCAGTATTTT. Protein sequence: CASSRTSGTDTQYF.

Remarks on this clonotype: A much larger clone sits a single nucleotide away, making a read error possible. The CDR3 sequence: CSGLVETQYF. The CDR3 DNA reads as TGCAGCGGCCTCGTTGAGACCCAGTACTTC. The V call is TRBV29-1, the J call TRBJ2-5; D is uncertain. The germline V gene encodes CDR1 SQVTM and CDR2 ANQGSEA. Trimming shortened V by 7 bases and J by 5 bases, and 8 bases separated the two germline ends. This CDR3 comprises 10 residues.

This clonotype was found a few times. The V gene is TRBV12-3 or TRBV12-4, the J gene TRBJ2-2; D may correspond to TRBD1 or TRBD2 (5 bases each). The V gene lost 5 bases and the J gene lost 5 bases, with 15 bases spanning the gap. CDR3 length: 15 residues. The CDR3 sequence: CASSIYGALTGELFF. The DNA for the CDR3 is TGTGCCAGCAGTATCTACGGGGCGCTAACCGGGGAGCTGTTTTTT.

This clonotype was picked up many times. The V gene is TRBV4-3, the J gene TRBJ2-3, with D perhaps assigned TRBD1 or TRBD2 (5 bases each). CDR3 length: 16 amino acids. The ends were cut back, 4 bases at V and 2 bases at J, with 16 bases in the middle. Germline CDR1 and CDR2: LGHNA and YSLEER. The CDR3 region is CASSPATGAHTDTQYF. The CDR3 nucleotides read TGCGCCAGCAGCCCCGCAACCGGGGCGCACACAGATACGCAGTATTTT.